A single sample gave rise to the 29 T cell receptor beta chains below, sequenced in a study of glioma-infiltrating T cells. The iRepertoire nested amplicon-rescue multiplex PCR amplified TCR alpha and beta CDR3s from RNA. TCRdb reanalysed the multiplex PCR reads using MiXCR and keeps one entry per CDR3 protein. The sample lists some 10,000 distinct CDR3 sequences; 45% to 65% were seen once. The sample taken for sequencing was glioma tissue, nonneoplastic brain tissue, or PBMCs (not recorded which). All receptors come from a human donor with low-grade glioma or glioblastoma, undergoing nonglioma brain surgery, or in good health (not recorded which).

This clonotype is a singleton in its sample. The junction does not match germline at one end; this may be a read error. This chain joins TRBV6-4 and TRBJ2-3; 10 bases are shared with TRBD2. CDR1 and CDR2 (germline): MRHNA, SNTAGT. The CDR3 runs to 18 residues. This CDR3 reads CASSDSGASGSGTDKQYF. The CDR3, as DNA: TGTGCCAGCAGTGACTCTGGGGCTAGCGGGAGCGGCACAGATAAGCAGTATTTT.

The chain has TRBV11-2 and TRBJ1-6, with D uncertain. The CDR3 covers 16 residues. Germline CDR1 SGHAT, CDR2 FQNNGV. The V end was cut by 5 bases, the J end by 5 bases, with 16 bases between. This CDR3 is CASSPKPSTHNSPLHF. CDR3 sequence (DNA): TGTGCCAGCAGCCCTAAGCCCAGCACCCATAATTCACCCCTCCACTTT.

There are many counts of this clonotype. The chain carries TRBV19 and TRBJ2-1, with 8 nucleotides matching TRBD1. The CDR3 extends over 14 amino acids. V was clipped by 8 bases and J by 5 bases; unmatched bases: 8. Looked up from germline, CDR1 is LNHDA and CDR2 is SQIVND (reference sequence). The CDR3 here is CASHSGQDHNEQFF. As DNA, the CDR3 is TGTGCCAGTCACTCGGGACAGGACCACAATGAGCAGTTCTTC.

The chain recombines TRBV28 with TRBJ1-1, with D tentatively TRBD1 (5 bases). The CDR3 runs to 14 residues. The germline CDR1 and CDR2 sequences are MDHEN and SYDVKM. Trimming stripped 4 bases from V and 1 base from J, with 10 bases between. The CDR3 sequence: CASSSSTANTEAFF. The CDR3 DNA reads TGTGCCAGCAGTTCCTCGACAGCGAACACTGAAGCTTTCTTT.

A remark on this clonotype: With a much larger clone just one base away, this may be a read error. This chain uses TRBV19 with TRBJ2-5; D is possibly TRBD1 (5 bases). CDR3 length: 15 residues. V gave up 5 bases and J gave up 4 bases, with 17 bases separating them. CDR1 LNHDA and CDR2 SQIVND come from the germline V gene (reference sequence). CDR3 residues: CASSVSPLGAETQYF. The CDR3 DNA reads TGTGCCAGTAGTGTGTCACCCCTAGGGGCAGAGACCCAGTACTTC.

Concerning this clonotype itself: Sequence at one end of the junction differs from germline and may be a read error. V usage is TRBV27 and J usage is TRBJ2-5; perhaps TRBD2 as D (5 bases). Germline values: CDR1 MNHEY, CDR2 SMNVEV (reference sequence). This CDR3 spans 13 amino acids. For the CDR3, the DNA is TGTTCCAGCGGTTTAAGGGTAAAAGAGACCCAGTACTTC. Protein sequence: CSSGLRVKETQYF.

Ten or more counts support this clonotype. This chain uses TRBV20-1 with TRBJ2-3; D might be TRBD2 (6 bases). The CDR3 runs 15 residues. The germline V gene has CDR1 DFQATT and CDR2 SNEGSKA (reference sequence). V lost 6 bases and J 0 bases, leaving 16 bases between the germline ends. The CDR3 DNA reads as TGCAGTGCGGCCAGAAAGACTAGGAGCACAGATACGCAGTATTTT. The encoded protein is CSAARKTRSTDTQYF.

This clonotype is labeled as medium-sized. The gene calls are TRBV2 and TRBJ1-1; D call uncertain. There are 12 residues in the CDR3. CDR1 is SNHLY and CDR2 is FYNNEI in the germline V gene. V was clipped by 3 bases and J by 2 bases, with 4 bases between them. This chain's CDR3 is CASSDTNTEAFF. The CDR3 DNA reads as TGTGCCAGCAGTGACACAAACACTGAAGCTTTCTTT.

Remarks on this clonotype: The conserved phenylalanine or tryptophan is not found at the CDR3 terminus, so this likely reflects a read error. No DNA is shown, since the ends of the CDR3 on it are uncertain; the CDR3 is the one TCRdb lists. The V gene is TRBV2, the J gene TRBJ2-1; the tabulated D call, TRBD2, remains unverified against the DNA. CDR1 and CDR2 (germline): SNHLY, FYNNEI. The CDR3 length equals 12 residues, ends included. This CDR3 is CASHSGGGEQLL.

A note on this clonotype: An end of the junction does not agree with germline; a read error may underlie this. This chain uses TRBV15 with TRBJ2-7, with D possibly TRBD1 on 6 matching bases. The CDR3 sequence is 16 residues long. The germline gives CDR1 LNHNV, CDR2 YYDKDF (reference sequence). The CDR3 coding sequence is TGTGCCACCAGCAGATCACTCCGACAGGCCTCCTACGAGCAGTGCTTC. It codes for CATSRSLRQASYEQCF.

The chain is built from TRBV6-1 and TRBJ2-1; weak D call: TRBD2 (5 bases). This CDR3 has 17 amino acids. V was cut by 5 bases and J by 8 bases, with 25 bases left in between. Germline lookup yields CDR1 MNHNS and CDR2 SASEGT. The CDR3 is CASSFTASEGGIDEQFF. CDR3 in DNA: TGTGCCAGCAGTTTTACCGCGTCCGAGGGCGGCATCGATGAGCAGTTCTTC.

Regarding this clonotype: Being one base from a much bigger clone, this may be a read error. The rearrangement links TRBV5-1 to TRBJ2-5; 8 nucleotides align to TRBD2. CDR1 and CDR2 (germline): SGHRS, YFSETQ. The CDR3 has 12 amino acids. CDR3 sequence (DNA): TGCGCTAGCGGGACTACCGAAGAGCCCCAGTACTTC. This gives the protein CASGTTEEPQYF.

The CDR3 loop reads CASTQAGSYEQYF. The CDR3, as DNA: TGTGCCAGCACCCAGGCGGGCTCCTACGAGCAGTACTTC. The V and J genes are TRBV28 and TRBJ2-7, with D perhaps TRBD2 (5 bases). The germline V and J ends were trimmed by 7 bases and 0 bases, with 10 bases remaining between them. CDR1 and CDR2 from the germline V gene are MDHEN and SYDVKM. The CDR3 is 13 amino acids. The variable domain in full, with the rest retrieved from reference TRBV28 and TRBJ2-7, is DVKVTQSSRYLVKRTGEKVFLECVQDMDHENMFWYRQDPGLGLRLIYFSYDVKMKEKGDIPEGYSVSREKKERFSLILESASTNQTSMYLCASTQAGSYEQYFGPGTRLTVT.

On this clonotype: Mismatch with germline at one junction end may stem from a read error. The chain employs TRBV12-3 or TRBV12-4 and TRBJ2-1; possible D gene TRBD2, 5 bases. The CDR3 contains 12 residues. The CDR3 is CASTGISNDQFF. The CDR3 nucleotides are TGTGCCAGCACGGGGATCTCCAATGACCAGTTCTTC.

Worth noting for this clonotype: A much larger clone differs by one base, so this may be a read error. V usage is TRBV5-1 and J usage is TRBJ1-1; D is undetermined. Trimming cost V 6 bases and J 2 bases, with 11 bases left between them. The length of the CDR3 is 13 residues. CDR1 SGHRS and CDR2 YFSETQ come from the germline V gene. CDR3: CASTSGVNTEAFF. CDR3 sequence (DNA): TGCGCCAGCACCTCCGGCGTAAACACTGAAGCTTTCTTT. The entire variable domain, with the rest obtained from reference TRBV5-1 and TRBJ1-1, is as follows: KAGVTQTPRYLIKTRGQQVTLSCSPISGHRSVSWYQQTPGQGLQFLFEYFSETQRNKGNFPGRFSGRQFSNSRSEMNVSTLELGDSALYLCASTSGVNTEAFFGQGTRLTVV.

This chain joins TRBV29-1 and TRBJ2-3; 8 bases agree with TRBD1. With 6 bases clipped from V and 5 bases from J, the junction kept 13 bases outside the gene matches. The CDR3 is 15 amino acids. The V gene's germline CDR1 is SQVTM and CDR2 ANQGSEA. This CDR3 reads CSVRRDRQKGDTQYF. In DNA, the CDR3 is TGCAGCGTCCGCCGGGACAGGCAAAAGGGAGATACGCAGTATTTT.

Concerning this clonotype: This could be a read error, since a much larger clone is one nucleotide away. The chain recombines TRBV30 with TRBJ2-1; D is possibly TRBD2 (5 bases). The germline V gene encodes CDR1 GTSNPN and CDR2 SVGIG (reference sequence). This CDR3 has 12 residues. The CDR3 is CAWGEPYNKQFF. The CDR3 DNA sequence: TGTGCCTGGGGGGAGCCCTACAATAAGCAGTTCTTC.

On this clonotype itself: One end of the junction does not line up with germline, which may come from a read error. The chain links TRBV19 to TRBJ1-5, with D unclear. CDR3 length equals 13 residues. The germline CDR1 and CDR2 sequences are LNHDA and SQIVND (reference sequence). CDR3 loop: CASSARSTQTQHF. CDR3 DNA: TGTGCCAGCAGTGCCCGATCGACTCAGACCCAGCATTTT.

The genes are TRBV16 and TRBJ2-1; 9 bases line up with TRBD2. The CDR3 extends over 18 amino acids. Germline V gives CDR1 KGHSY, CDR2 FQNENV. V shed 4 bases, J shed 8 bases, and the junction held 18 bases outside the gene matches. CDR3 sequence: CASSPPQGLAWSSDEQFF. The DNA for the CDR3 is TGTGCCAGCAGCCCACCACAGGGACTAGCTTGGAGTAGCGATGAGCAGTTCTTC.

By share, this clonotype ranks as medium-sized. The chain couples TRBV27 to TRBJ1-2, with TRBD1 matching over 9 bases. The CDR3 runs 17 residues. CDR1 is MNHEY and CDR2 is SMNVEV in the germline V gene (reference sequence). The V gene end was trimmed by 6 bases and the J gene end by 2 bases; junction bases not matched to a gene: 13. CDR3: CASSFFPGTGPNYGYTF. The CDR3 region has the DNA TGTGCCAGCAGCTTTTTCCCCGGGACAGGGCCGAACTATGGCTACACCTTC.

Within the sample, this clonotype is medium-sized (0.01 to 0.1%). The chain couples TRBV5-1 to TRBJ1-4; 7 bases line up with TRBD1. The CDR3 totals 15 residues. Germline trimming cut 0 bases from V and 8 bases from J; bases unmatched to any gene: 7. Germline V gene lookup returns CDR1 SGHRS and CDR2 YFSETQ. The CDR3 coding sequence is TGCGCCAGCAGCTTGGACACAGGGGTTATCGAAAAACTGTTTTTT. Its protein is CASSLDTGVIEKLFF.

This clonotype showed up just once. The germline gene is not matched at one end of the junction; a read error may be the cause. V gene TRBV19 combines with J gene TRBJ1-6, with D uncertain. The CDR3 runs 13 residues. Germline CDR1 LNHDA, CDR2 SQIVND (reference sequence). This chain's CDR3 is CASEQPTNSPIHF. The CDR3 DNA reads TGTGCCAGTGAACAGCCGACGAATTCACCCATCCACTTT.

Note on this clonotype: This may be a read error: a much more frequent sequence differs by one nucleotide. This chain joins TRBV6-1 and TRBJ2-4, with 9 bases fitting TRBD2. The J segment lost 9 bases and the V segment lost 7 bases, leaving 10 bases of the junction unmatched. The CDR3 loop spans 14 amino acids. Germline values: CDR1 MNHNS, CDR2 SASEGT. The DNA for the CDR3 is TGTGCCAGCACAAGGACTAGCGATCAAAGCATTCAGTACTTC. Amino acid sequence: CASTRTSDQSIQYF.

The CDR3 DNA sequence: TGTGCCAGCAGTTTGTTGCGAAATTATGGCTACACCTTC. Translated: CASSLLRNYGYTF. The rearrangement uses TRBV12-3 or TRBV12-4 and TRBJ1-2; D ambiguous. V was pared by 3 bases and J by 5 bases, with 10 bases between. The CDR3 is 13 residues long.

This clonotype was found a few times. The chain employs TRBV5-5 and TRBJ2-5, with D tentatively TRBD2 (6 bases). CDR3 length equals 14 residues. Trimming took 0 bases from V and 5 from J, leaving 11 bases between them. The germline gives CDR1 SGHKS, CDR2 YYEKEE (reference sequence). The CDR3 DNA is TGTGCCAGCAGCTTGGTGGGAGGCCCGGAGACCCAGTACTTC. Protein sequence: CASSLVGGPETQYF. The variable domain in full, with the rest retrieved from reference TRBV5-5 and TRBJ2-5, is DAGVTQSPTHLIKTRGQQVTLRCSPISGHKSVSWYQQVLGQGPQFIFQYYEKEERGRGNFPDRFSARQFPNYSSELNVNALLLGDSALYLCASSLVGGPETQYFGPGTRLLVL.

The table lists this clonotype with a few counts. The chain has TRBV28 and TRBJ1-1; tentatively, D is TRBD1 (5 bases). The V end lost 6 bases, the J end lost 1 base, and 18 bases lay between the germline ends. Germline CDR1 reads MDHEN; CDR2 reads SYDVKM. The CDR3 consists of 16 residues. CDR3 loop: CASSSGLVGGNTEAFF. The DNA of the CDR3 is TGTGCCAGCAGCTCGGGGCTCGTCGGGGGGAACACTGAAGCTTTCTTT.

In regard to this clonotype: A read error may produce the germline difference seen at one junction end. This sequence joins TRBV29-1 and TRBJ2-3; no definite D call. This CDR3 has 14 residues. Germline V lookup: CDR1 SQVTM, CDR2 ANQGSEA. CDR3 region: CSVRPGSLTDTKYF. Written as DNA, the CDR3 is TGCAGCGTACGACCCGGCTCACTCACAGATACGAAGTATTTT.

As for this clonotype: Relative to the germline gene, one junction end is altered; a read error may explain this. The chain recombines TRBV2 with TRBJ1-3, with D unresolved. Per the germline V gene, CDR1 is SNHLY and CDR2 is FYNNEI. CDR3 length: 12 residues. CDR3 in DNA: TGTGGCAGCAGTGAAAACGGAAAAACCATATATTTT. Translated: CGSSENGKTIYF.

V is TRBV11-2 and J is TRBJ2-3; possible D gene TRBD1, 6 bases. CDR1 is SGHAT and CDR2 is FQNNGV in the germline V gene. The CDR3 is 14 residues long. Trimming removed 6 bases from V and 3 bases from J, with 13 bases in between. DNA of the CDR3: TGTGCCAGCAGTCACAACAGGGATACAGATACGCAGTATTTT. The encoded protein is CASSHNRDTDTQYF.